This TCR beta chain was profiled in a study of blood T cell repertoires in COVID-19. Study-level background: In Cohort 3, a recovered donor had either two negative PCRs, clearance, or symptom resolution.

Under the authors' procedure: Estimation of nucleated cell counts was performed using reference gene primer amplification. TCRdb's copy holds only in-frame clones and misses some; the assay was immunoSEQ multiplex PCR. V and J calls and clone size are those listed in that table; D and trimming were worked out from the DNA. Counted here are 200,000 to 250,000 clones, less than 90% occurring once; the ten biggest clones make up approximately 3.1%. Material for sequencing was PBMCs or T cells enriched from blood (not recorded which). The clonotype was recovered from a woman aged 45-65 years in a cohort exposed to, infected with or recovered from COVID-19 (not recorded which).

CDR3 residues: CASSYAEWNTEAFF. CDR3 DNA: TGTGCCAGCAGTTACGCAGAATGGAACACTGAAGCTTTCTTT. V is TRBV6-2 or TRBV6-3 and J is TRBJ1-1; D gene unclear. Germline V gene data show CDR1 as MNHEY and CDR2 as SVGEGT. The CDR3 length is 14 residues. V was clipped by 2 bases and J by 1 base, with 8 bases between them.